The 5 T cell receptor beta chains below come from one sample, sequenced in a study of cytomegalovirus exposure and HLA in healthy donors. Here immunoSEQ multiplex PCR was the method, and the copy in TCRdb shows in-frame clones only, minus some. The sample holds over 200,000 clones; 80% to 90% are singletons and the top ten take just under 3%. Sample: PBMCs. The receptors were sampled from a young woman in good health and CMV-seronegative.

The J gene is TRBJ2-1, the V gene TRBV25-1; no reliable D call. Trimming took off 8 bases at V and 9 bases at J, with 14 bases between the two ends. The CDR3 has 12 amino acids. Germline V lookup: CDR1 MGHDK, CDR2 SYGVNS. The CDR3 DNA is TGTGCCAGCCAGGCACCGCGTGGTGAGCAGTTCTTC. Its translation: CASQAPRGEQFF.

The rearrangement links TRBV27 to TRBJ2-7; maybe TRBD1 (6 bases). The germline CDR1 and CDR2 sequences are MNHEY and SMNVEV (reference sequence). The CDR3 covers 14 residues. V lost 7 bases and J 2 bases, leaving 15 bases between the germline ends. This CDR3 reads CASTLLDSTYEQYF. CDR3 sequence (DNA): TGTGCCAGCACCCTTTTGGACAGTACCTACGAGCAGTACTTC.

This chain connects TRBV4-1 to TRBJ2-3, with TRBD2 as a possible D gene (6 bases). Germline CDR1 MGHRA, CDR2 YSYEKL. V was clipped by 1 base and J by 2 bases, with 13 bases between them. The CDR3 runs 16 residues. CDR3 region: CASSQVPGVNTDTQYF. The CDR3 nucleotides read TGCGCCAGCAGCCAAGTCCCGGGGGTCAACACAGATACGCAGTATTTT.

The chain links TRBV7-6 to TRBJ2-7, with a tentative D call TRBD1 (6 bases). The V gene's germline CDR1 is SGHVS and CDR2 FNYEAQ. The CDR3 length is 15 residues. Trimming removed 1 base at V and 4 bases at J, with 14 bases between. CDR3 protein: CASSLEGDPGYEQYF. The CDR3 DNA reads as TGTGCCAGCAGCTTAGAGGGGGACCCCGGTTACGAGCAGTACTTC.

This clone has only a few counts. The genes are TRBV7-4 and TRBJ2-7; possible D gene TRBD2, 6 bases. Trimming left V 2 bases short and J 12 bases short, with 17 bases between. CDR1 is SGHVT and CDR2 is SQSDAQ in the germline V gene. The CDR3 is 13 residues long. CDR3 bases: TGTGCCAGCAGCTTATCAGCTGGGACTCGGCGGTACTTC. Translated: CASSLSAGTRRYF.